This passage covers 4 T cell receptor beta chains from one sample sequenced in a study of blood T cell repertoires in COVID-19. The table came from immunoSEQ multiplex PCR; TCRdb's copy has only in-frame clones and leaves some out. The table has under 250,000 clones, about 82% seen once. The source material was peripheral blood. The receptors here all came from a man older than 75 with acute or convalescent COVID-19.

J is TRBJ1-2 and V is TRBV28; D gene unclear. CDR1 and CDR2 (germline): MDHEN, SYDVKM. Trimming removed 10 bases at V and 4 bases at J, with 13 bases between. This CDR3 region has 12 residues. CDR3 nucleotides: TGTGCCATCTCAAATGCGGTCTATGGCTACACCTTC. This translates into CAISNAVYGYTF.

The chain links TRBV28 to TRBJ1-6; a weak D match, TRBD1 (5 bases). Trimming pared 2 bases from V and 14 bases from J, leaving 16 bases between. The CDR3 runs 14 residues. Germline V lookup: CDR1 MDHEN, CDR2 SYDVKM. In DNA form, the CDR3 reads TGTGCCAGCAGTTTAAGGGAGGTTCGGGGCACCCTCCACTTT. The encoded protein is CASSLREVRGTLHF.

The rearrangement uses TRBV18 and TRBJ1-6, with D maybe TRBD1 (5 bases). From germline, CDR1 is KGHSH and CDR2 LQKENI. The CDR3 covers 16 residues. V lost 6 bases and J 5 bases, leaving 17 bases between the germline ends. In DNA, the CDR3 is TGTGCCAGCTCGCCTGGAGGGCGGGGGAATAATTCACCCCTCCACTTT. This translates into CASSPGGRGNNSPLHF.

V usage is TRBV5-1 and J usage is TRBJ1-1, with D tentatively TRBD1 (5 bases). Between the trimmed V and J ends, which lost 2 bases and 7 bases, there was a span of 12 bases. The length of the CDR3 is 13 residues. Per the germline V gene, CDR1 is SGHRS and CDR2 is YFSETQ. The CDR3 reads CASSLRETDEAFF. CDR3 nucleotide sequence: TGCGCCAGCAGCTTAAGAGAGACAGATGAAGCTTTCTTT.